The rows below give T cell receptor beta chains drawn from one sample of a study of T cell repertoires in cytomegalovirus infection. TCRdb itself ran the reads through MiXCR, one entry per CDR3 protein. The data show fewer than 550,000 distinct CDR3 sequences, 26% seen once. The specimen sequenced was PBMCs. The receptors were sampled from a human donor in good health (CMV status not recorded). Some clones in this sample may be carry-over from other donors' samples. The CDR3 runs from the conserved cysteine through the conserved F or W. The order of the fields is CDR3 DNA, CDR3 protein, D gene, clone size, J gene, V gene. D genes are given only for firm matches. Size tells how often a clone was seen (once, few, many) or the class of an expanded clone, and some rows leave it out.

TGTGCCAGCAGTCCCCGGGGCCAGCGCGGGAGGGATTACAATGAGCAGTTCTTC | CASSPRGQRGRDYNEQFF | TRBD2 | NA | TRBJ2-1 | TRBV6-2/TRBV6-3
TGTGCCAGCAGCTTGCTAGCGGGAGGGCCGGTTGAGCAGTTCTTC | CASSLLAGGPVEQFF | TRBD2 | NA | TRBJ2-1 | TRBV7-8
TGTGCCAGCAGCTTCGGACTAGCGCAGAACACCGGGGAGCTGTTTTTT | CASSFGLAQNTGELFF | TRBD2 | many | TRBJ2-2 | TRBV5-6
TGCAGCGTTGAAGGCCAGGGTCGGGCCGGCGAGACCCAGTACTTC | CSVEGQGRAGETQYF | NA | NA | TRBJ2-5 | TRBV29-1
TGTGCCACCTCCTGGCCGACCCGCTATGGCTACACCTTC | CATSWPTRYGYTF | NA | few | TRBJ1-2 | TRBV19
TGTGCCAGCAGGGGGACAGGGGGCGGCTACACCTTC | CASRGTGGGYTF | TRBD1 | many | TRBJ1-2 | TRBV12-3/TRBV12-4
TGTGCCAGCAGTTTATTGGACAGGGCGGACACTGAAGCTTTCTTT | CASSLLDRADTEAFF | TRBD1 | once | TRBJ1-1 | TRBV27
TGTGCCAGTAGTCCCTCCCTAGCGTTCGATGAGCAGTTCTTC | CASSPSLAFDEQFF | NA | few | TRBJ2-1 | TRBV19
TGTGCCAGCAGCCACCGGGGCCAGGCGGTGTTTTCCACAGATACGCAGTATTTT | CASSHRGQAVFSTDTQYF | NA | NA | TRBJ2-3 | TRBV6-2/TRBV6-3
TGTGCCACCGGGCTTAACAGGGTGGGCGGGGAGCTGTTTTTT | CATGLNRVGGELFF | NA | NA | TRBJ2-2 | TRBV15
TGCAGTGCTAGAGTCGGGGGGGCCCTCTCTGGAAACACCATATATTTT | CSARVGGALSGNTIYF | NA | NA | TRBJ1-3 | TRBV20-1
TGTGCCAGCAGCCGAGGGACAGCCTCTGGAAACACCATATATTTT | CASSRGTASGNTIYF | TRBD1 | few | TRBJ1-3 | TRBV6-1
TGTGCCAGCAGCTTGGGGGGGAGAGGGTCCTACAATGAGCAGTTCTTC | CASSLGGRGSYNEQFF | NA | NA | TRBJ2-1 | TRBV5-4
TGTGCCACGACTAGCGGGAGTGAATGGGGAGCCAAAAACATTCAGTACTTC | CATTSGSEWGAKNIQYF | TRBD2 | few | TRBJ2-4 | TRBV6-5
TGTGCCAGCAGTGCGGGACAGGGGGCTCGTGAGCAGTACTTC | CASSAGQGAREQYF | TRBD1 | NA | TRBJ2-7 | TRBV27
TGCGCCAGCAGCCAAGTGGGGACAGGGACTCGTGGCTACACCTTC | CASSQVGTGTRGYTF | TRBD1 | many | TRBJ1-2 | TRBV4-1
TGTGCCAGCAGCCTTATAGACCTCCGGGACGGAGGTCTGCACGAGCAGTACTTC | CASSLIDLRDGGLHEQYF | NA | many | TRBJ2-7 | TRBV7-6
TGTGCCAGCAGCAAACGGACAGGGACGAGCTCTGGAAACACCATATATTTT | CASSKRTGTSSGNTIYF | TRBD1 | NA | TRBJ1-3 | TRBV7-8
TGTGCCAGCAGCTTAGTCGCGGGAGTTACAGATACGCAGTATTTT | CASSLVAGVTDTQYF | TRBD2 | few | TRBJ2-3 | TRBV11-2
TGTGCCAGCAGTGAAAGGACTAGCGGGAGGGCCTCCTACGAGCAGTACTTC | CASSERTSGRASYEQYF | TRBD2 | NA | TRBJ2-7 | TRBV2
TGTGCCAGTAGTATTCGGCCCTCGGGGGACACTGAAGCTTTCTTT | CASSIRPSGDTEAFF | NA | NA | TRBJ1-1 | TRBV19
TGCAGTGCTAGAGATCGGTTGGGCTCTGGAAACACCATATATTTT | CSARDRLGSGNTIYF | NA | NA | TRBJ1-3 | TRBV20-1